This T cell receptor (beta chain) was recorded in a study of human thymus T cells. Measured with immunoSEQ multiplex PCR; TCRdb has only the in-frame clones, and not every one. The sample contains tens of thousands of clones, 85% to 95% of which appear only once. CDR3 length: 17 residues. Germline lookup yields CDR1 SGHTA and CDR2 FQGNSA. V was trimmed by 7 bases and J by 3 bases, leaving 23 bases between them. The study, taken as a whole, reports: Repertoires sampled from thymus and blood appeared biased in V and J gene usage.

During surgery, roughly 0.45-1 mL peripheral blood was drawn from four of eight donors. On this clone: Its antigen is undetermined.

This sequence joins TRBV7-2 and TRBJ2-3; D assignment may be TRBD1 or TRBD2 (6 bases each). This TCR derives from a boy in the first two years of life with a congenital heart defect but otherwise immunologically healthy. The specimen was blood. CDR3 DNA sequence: TGTGCCAGCACCTCACTAGGATGGGGGGCCTGGACAGATACGCAGTATTTT. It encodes CASTSLGWGAWTDTQYF.